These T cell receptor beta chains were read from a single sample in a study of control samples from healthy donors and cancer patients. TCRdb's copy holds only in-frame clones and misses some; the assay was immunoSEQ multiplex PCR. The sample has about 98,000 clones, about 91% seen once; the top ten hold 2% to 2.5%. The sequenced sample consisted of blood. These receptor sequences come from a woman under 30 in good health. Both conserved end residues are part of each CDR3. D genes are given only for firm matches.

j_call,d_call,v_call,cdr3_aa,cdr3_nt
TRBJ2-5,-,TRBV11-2,CASSSPLGEWRGETQYF,TGTGCCAGCAGCTCGCCGTTAGGGGAATGGAGGGGAGAGACCCAGTACTTC
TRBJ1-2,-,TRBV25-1,CASSLQGYGYTF,TGTGCCAGCAGCCTGCAGGGTTACGGCTACACCTTC
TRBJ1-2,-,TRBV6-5,CASSYYSGNYGYTF,TGTGCCAGCAGTTACTACAGCGGGAACTATGGCTACACCTTC
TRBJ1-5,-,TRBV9,CASSVGSRVCGQPQHF,TGTGCCAGCAGCGTAGGGTCCAGGGTTTGTGGTCAGCCCCAGCATTTT
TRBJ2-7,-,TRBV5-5,CASSLSRDGVYYEQYF,TGTGCCAGCAGCCTGTCTAGGGACGGAGTATACTACGAGCAGTACTTC
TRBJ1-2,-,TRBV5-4,CASRSLTGSGGYTF,TGTGCCAGCAGATCCCTTACAGGGTCGGGCGGCTACACCTTC
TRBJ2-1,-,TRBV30,CAWLGGGSQFF,TGTGCCTGGTTAGGGGGTGGGTCGCAGTTCTTC
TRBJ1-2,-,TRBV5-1,CASSLEIAYYGYTF,TGCGCCAGCAGCTTGGAGATTGCTTACTATGGCTACACCTTC
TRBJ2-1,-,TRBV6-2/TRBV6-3,CASSYQEESWQFF,TGTGCCAGCAGTTACCAAGAAGAGAGTTGGCAGTTCTTC
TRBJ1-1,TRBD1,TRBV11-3,CASSLETGVETEAFF,TGTGCCAGCAGCTTAGAGACAGGGGTGGAAACTGAAGCTTTCTTT
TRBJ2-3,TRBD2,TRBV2,CASSVGQAGGDTQYF,TGTGCCAGCAGTGTTGGGCAAGCGGGGGGAGATACGCAGTATTTT
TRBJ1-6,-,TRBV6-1,CASRERSAGGISPLHF,TGTGCCAGCAGGGAAAGAAGTGCGGGTGGAATTTCACCCCTCCACTTT
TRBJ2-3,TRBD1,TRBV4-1,CASSQDPWTGGSDTQYF,TGCGCCAGCAGCCAAGATCCATGGACAGGGGGATCAGATACGCAGTATTTT
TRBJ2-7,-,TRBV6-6,CASSYGQLSSYEQYF,TGTGCCAGCAGTTACGGTCAGTTAAGCTCCTACGAGCAGTACTTC
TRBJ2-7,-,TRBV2,CASSERLLVF,TGTGCCAGCAGTGAGCGCCTTCTAGTTTTC
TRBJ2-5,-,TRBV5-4,CASSLGKTQETQYF,TGTGCCAGCAGCCTAGGGAAGACCCAAGAGACCCAGTACTTC
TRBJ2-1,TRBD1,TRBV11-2,CASSLAGTELSEQFF,TGTGCCAGCAGCTTAGCAGGGACAGAGCTTTCTGAGCAGTTCTTC
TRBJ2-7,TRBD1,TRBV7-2,CASSLAAGQGRDEQYF,TGTGCCAGCAGCTTAGCCGCGGGACAGGGGCGGGACGAGCAGTACTTC